This T cell receptor beta chain is drawn from a study of blood T cell repertoires in COVID-19. Produced via immunoSEQ multiplex PCR; TCRdb's table is partial and in-frame only. In the table there are about 330,000 clones, under 95% of which are singletons. This clone was counted only a few times. Germline CDR1 and CDR2: SQVTM and ANQGSEA. J gave up 6 bases and V 6 bases, and 10 bases lay outside the gene matches. This CDR3 comprises 14 residues. This chain uses TRBV29-1 with TRBJ1-1, with TRBD1 matching 10 bases. Material for sequencing was PBMCs or T cells enriched from blood (not recorded which). This receptor was identified in a woman in her 30s who had recovered from COVID-19. CDR3 protein: CSVAGTGVFAEAFF. In DNA, the CDR3 is TGCAGCGTAGCCGGGACAGGGGTCTTCGCTGAAGCTTTCTTT. The entire variable domain, with the rest obtained from reference TRBV29-1 and TRBJ1-1, is as follows: SAVISQKPSRDICQRGTSLTIQCQVDSQVTMMFWYRQQPGQSLTLIATANQGSEATYESGFVIDKFPISRPNLTFSTLTVSNMSPEDSSIYLCSVAGTGVFAEAFFGQGTRLTVV.